The 19 T cell receptor beta chains below all came from one sample that was sequenced in a study of T cell responses to AZD1222 COVID-19 vaccine. Repertoires were generated with immunoSEQ multiplex PCR, while TCRdb's copy carries only in-frame clones and drops some. The sample records under 250,000 clones, around 93% being singletons. Sequenced here: peripheral blood, sampled on day 0 of MenACWY control vaccination. These receptors came from an adult in good health.

The rearrangement uses TRBV5-1 and TRBJ1-3; D is ambiguous. The CDR3 runs to 15 residues. V shed 4 bases and J shed 1 base, with 12 bases lying between them. Per germline, CDR1 SGHRS and CDR2 YFSETQ. The CDR3 region has the DNA TGCGCCAGCAGCCCGGAGACACGTTCTGGAAACACCATATATTTT. Amino acid sequence: CASSPETRSGNTIYF.

V gene TRBV21-1 combines with J gene TRBJ1-2. TRBV21-1 corresponds to a pseudogene. CDR3 length: 15 amino acids. DNA of the CDR3: TGTGCCAGCATACTAGGAGGAGGAACCGGCTATGGCTACACCTTC. Residues: CASILGGGTGYGYTF.

This clone was seen only once. The CDR3: CASSPPGTGGTEAFF. CDR3 coding DNA: TGTGCCAGCTCACCGCCGGGTACAGGGGGCACTGAAGCTTTCTTT. J is TRBJ1-1 and V is TRBV18, with 8 bases fitting TRBD1. Germline-derived CDR1 and CDR2 are KGHSH and LQKENI. Trimming took 3 bases from V and 4 from J; bases not matched to a gene: 7. CDR3 size: 15 residues.

The chain links TRBV20-1 to TRBJ1-2; D not certain. Germline V gene sequence: CDR1 DFQATT, CDR2 SNEGSKA (reference sequence). The V gene lost 3 bases and the J gene lost 4 bases, with 12 bases spanning the gap. This CDR3 contains 13 residues. This CDR3 is CSASLLGGYGYTF. The CDR3 region has the DNA TGCAGTGCTAGTCTTCTCGGAGGCTATGGCTACACCTTC.

The chain links TRBV4-3 to TRBJ1-2; 8 bases map to TRBD1. V shed 3 bases and J 5 bases; nucleotides not matched to a gene: 8. This CDR3 has 15 amino acids. Per the germline V gene, CDR1 is LGHNA and CDR2 is YSLEER. CDR3 protein: CASSQGTGAFYGYTF. The CDR3, as DNA: TGCGCCAGCAGCCAGGGGACAGGAGCCTTTTATGGCTACACCTTC.

The chain is built from TRBV2 and TRBJ1-4, with TRBD1 matching 7 bases. J gave up 7 bases and V 3 bases, and 5 bases lay outside the gene matches. Germline values: CDR1 SNHLY, CDR2 FYNNEI. This CDR3 has 14 residues. DNA of the CDR3: TGTGCCAGCAGTGACGGAGGGGGCGGTGAAAAACTGTTTTTT. Its protein product is CASSDGGGGEKLFF.

The rearrangement uses TRBV7-2 and TRBJ1-5; no clear D. The CDR3 runs 15 residues. Germline-derived CDR1 and CDR2 are SGHTA and FQGNSA. V was pared by 5 bases and J by 0 bases, with 11 bases between. CDR3 in DNA: TGTGCCAGCAGCGCCTGGACGGGTAGCAATCAGCCCCAGCATTTT. Translated, it gives CASSAWTGSNQPQHF. The whole variable domain, filled in from reference TRBV7-2 and TRBJ1-5, reads GAGVSQSPSNKVTEKGKDVELRCDPISGHTALYWYRQSLGQGLEFLIYFQGNSAPDKSGLPSDRFSAERTGGSVSTLTIQRTQQEDSAVYLCASSAWTGSNQPQHFGDGTRLSIL.

This chain joins TRBV12-3 or TRBV12-4 and TRBJ1-1; D unresolved. The CDR3 runs to 13 residues. Trimming removed 3 bases at V and 6 bases at J, with 11 bases between. In DNA form, the CDR3 reads TGTGCCAGCAGTTTTGGTGCGCGGTCTGAAGCTTTCTTT. Protein product: CASSFGARSEAFF.

The chain is built from TRBV9 and TRBJ2-1, with D perhaps TRBD2 (7 bases). The CDR3 covers 14 residues. V was trimmed by 4 bases and J by 8 bases, leaving 16 bases between them. From germline, CDR1 is SGDLS and CDR2 YYNGEE. CDR3 DNA sequence: TGTGCCAGCAGCCCCACAGGGAGGGCGCATGAGCAGTTCTTC. Protein product: CASSPTGRAHEQFF.

The chain couples TRBV28 to TRBJ1-6, with a possible D match to TRBD1 (5 bases). V was shortened by 6 bases and J by 1 base, with 13 bases between the two germline ends. The CDR3 is 16 amino acids. Germline values: CDR1 MDHEN, CDR2 SYDVKM. The CDR3 coding sequence is TGTGCCAGCAGCCGAACCGGGGGATCCTATAATTCACCCCTCCACTTT. Translated: CASSRTGGSYNSPLHF.

This chain links TRBV6-5 with TRBJ1-2, with TRBD1 matching 11 bases. The V gene end was trimmed by 7 bases and the J gene end by 7 bases; junction bases not matched to a gene: 8. This CDR3 comprises 14 residues. Germline CDR1 and CDR2: MNHEY and SVGAGI. CDR3 sequence: CASTIGQGAGGYTF. CDR3 coding DNA: TGTGCCAGCACAATAGGACAGGGGGCGGGTGGCTACACCTTC.

The chain links TRBV18 to TRBJ1-5; the D gene is possibly TRBD1 (5 bases). The length of the CDR3 is 15 residues. V was clipped by 6 bases and J by 5 bases, with 17 bases between them. CDR1 KGHSH and CDR2 LQKENI come from the germline V gene. CDR3 in amino acids: CASSPARAKHQPQHF. In nucleotides, the CDR3 is TGTGCCAGCTCCCCTGCCAGGGCGAAGCATCAGCCCCAGCATTTT.

This clone was seen only once. The V gene is TRBV6-2 or TRBV6-3, the J gene TRBJ1-4; D possibly corresponds to TRBD1 (6 bases). V lost 6 bases to trimming and J lost 5 bases, with 13 bases between them. Germline CDR1 and CDR2: MNHEY and SVGEGT. This CDR3 spans 14 amino acids. The CDR3 DNA reads as TGTGCCAGCAGCCGGGACACGCGAAATGAAAAACTGTTTTTT. This sequence encodes CASSRDTRNEKLFF.

This sequence joins TRBV11-3 and TRBJ2-5; D not certain. This CDR3 comprises 13 residues. V gave up 0 bases and J gave up 7 bases, with 9 bases separating them. Germline V lookup: CDR1 SGHNT, CDR2 YENEEA. The CDR3 loop is CASSLERFGTQYF. The CDR3 DNA follows: TGTGCCAGCAGCTTAGAAAGATTTGGGACCCAGTACTTC.

The V gene is TRBV5-1, the J gene TRBJ2-5; the D is unclear. The germline V gene encodes CDR1 SGHRS and CDR2 YFSETQ. Trimming removed 1 base at V and 2 bases at J, with 9 bases between. This CDR3 has 14 amino acids. CDR3 in amino acids: CASSLFPGQETQYF. DNA for the CDR3: TGCGCCAGCAGCTTGTTTCCAGGACAAGAGACCCAGTACTTC.

This clone was seen a few times. This chain joins TRBV3-1 (or the pseudogene TRBV3-2) and TRBJ2-7; 8 bases agree with TRBD1. The CDR3 extends over 15 amino acids. CDR1 is LGHDT, CDR2 YNNKEL, per germline (reference sequence). V shed 1 base and J 6 bases; nucleotides not matched to a gene: 8. CDR3 coding DNA: TGTGCCAGCAGCCAAGCCTTGGCAGGGGGCACCGAGCAGTACTTC. This gives the protein CASSQALAGGTEQYF.

This chain connects TRBV4-3 to TRBJ2-5, with 16 bases matching TRBD2. Trimming took 2 bases from V and 3 from J; bases not matched to a gene: 6. Germline assignment: CDR1 LGHNA and CDR2 YSLEER. CDR3 length: 18 amino acids. The CDR3 nucleotides read TGCGCCAGCAGCCAACTACCGGGACTAGCGGGGGGGAAAGAGACCCAGTACTTC. Its protein product is CASSQLPGLAGGKETQYF.

The rearrangement links TRBV20-1 to TRBJ2-1, with TRBD2 matching over 10 bases. This CDR3 contains 16 residues. The ends lost 3 bases at V and 2 bases at J; junction bases unmatched: 7. The germline CDR1 and CDR2 sequences are DFQATT and SNEGSKA (reference sequence). CDR3 DNA: TGCAGTGCTAGTCTCAGCGGGGGGGCCCCCTACAATGAGCAGTTCTTC. Encoded protein: CSASLSGGAPYNEQFF.

J is TRBJ2-5 and V is TRBV13; D unclear. The CDR3 contains 14 residues. V shed 0 bases and J shed 7 bases, with 12 bases lying between them. Germline V gene lookup returns CDR1 PRHDT and CDR2 FYEKMQ (reference sequence). In DNA, the CDR3 is TGTGCCAGCAGCTTAGGAGGTAGCCTCGCGACCCAGTACTTC. It yields the protein CASSLGGSLATQYF.